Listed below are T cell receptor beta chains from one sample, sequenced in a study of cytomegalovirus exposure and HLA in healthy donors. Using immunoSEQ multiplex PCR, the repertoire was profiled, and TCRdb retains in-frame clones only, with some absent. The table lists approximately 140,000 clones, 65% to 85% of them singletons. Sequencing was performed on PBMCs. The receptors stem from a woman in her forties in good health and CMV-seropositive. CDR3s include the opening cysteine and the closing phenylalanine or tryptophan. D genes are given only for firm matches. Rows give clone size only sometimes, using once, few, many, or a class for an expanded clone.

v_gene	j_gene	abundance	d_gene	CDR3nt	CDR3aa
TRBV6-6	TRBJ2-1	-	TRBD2	TGTGCCAGCAGCTTAGGCGGGGGGGACGCCAATGAGCAGTTCTTC	CASSLGGGDANEQFF
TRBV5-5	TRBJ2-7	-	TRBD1	TGTGCCAGCAGCTTAGAGACAGGGGGCTACGAGCAGTACTTC	CASSLETGGYEQYF
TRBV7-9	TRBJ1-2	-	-	TGTGCCAGCAGCCTAGGGGGGACTTTGGGCTATGGCTACACCTTC	CASSLGGTLGYGYTF
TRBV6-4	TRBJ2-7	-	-	TGTGCCAGCAGTGCAGAGCCGACATCCTACGAGCAGTACTTC	CASSAEPTSYEQYF
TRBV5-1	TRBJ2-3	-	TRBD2	TGCGCCAGCAGCTTCGGACTAGCGGGGGGCGGGGGTACGCAGTATTTT	CASSFGLAGGGGTQYF
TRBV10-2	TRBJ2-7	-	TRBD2	TGCGCCAGCAGTGGGCCAGCGGGGGAGCAGTACTTC	CASSGPAGEQYF
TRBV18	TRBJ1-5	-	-	TGTGCCAGCTCACCAGCGTCAGGGCACAATCAGCCCCAGCATTTT	CASSPASGHNQPQHF
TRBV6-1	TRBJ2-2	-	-	TGTGCCACGAAGGCGCTAGACCCGGGCACCGGGGAGCTGTTTTTT	CATKALDPGTGELFF
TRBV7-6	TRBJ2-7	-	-	TGTGCCAGCAGCTTAGGGGGTGGAGGGGAGGCCTACGAGCAGTACTTC	CASSLGGGGEAYEQYF
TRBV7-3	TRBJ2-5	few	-	TGTGCCAGCAGCACCGGGACTGCTCAAGAGACCCAGTACTTC	CASSTGTAQETQYF
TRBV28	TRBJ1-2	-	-	TGTGCCAGCAGTGTTCAGGGTGCTGGCTACACCTTC	CASSVQGAGYTF
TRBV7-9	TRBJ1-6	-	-	TGTGCCAGCAGCTTAAGCACAGTTAATTCACCCCTCCACTTT	CASSLSTVNSPLHF